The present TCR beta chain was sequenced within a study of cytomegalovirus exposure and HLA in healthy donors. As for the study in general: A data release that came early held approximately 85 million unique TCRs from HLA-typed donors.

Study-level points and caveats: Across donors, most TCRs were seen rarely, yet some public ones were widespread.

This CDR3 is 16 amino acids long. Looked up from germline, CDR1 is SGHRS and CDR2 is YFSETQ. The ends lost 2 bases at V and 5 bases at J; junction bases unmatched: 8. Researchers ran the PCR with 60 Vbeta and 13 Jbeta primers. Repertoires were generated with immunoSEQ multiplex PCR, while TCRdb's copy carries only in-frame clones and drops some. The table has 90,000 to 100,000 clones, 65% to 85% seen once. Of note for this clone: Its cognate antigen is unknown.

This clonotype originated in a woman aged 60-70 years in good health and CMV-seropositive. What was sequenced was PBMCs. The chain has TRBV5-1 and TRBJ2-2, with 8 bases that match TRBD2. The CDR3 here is CASSFQAGAETGELFF. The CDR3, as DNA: TGCGCCAGCAGCTTCCAAGCGGGGGCAGAAACCGGGGAGCTGTTTTTT. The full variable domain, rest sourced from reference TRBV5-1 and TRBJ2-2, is KAGVTQTPRYLIKTRGQQVTLSCSPISGHRSVSWYQQTPGQGLQFLFEYFSETQRNKGNFPGRFSGRQFSNSRSEMNVSTLELGDSALYLCASSFQAGAETGELFFGEGSRLTVL.